This entry describes one T cell receptor beta chain. The data belong to a study of T cell changes during pregnancy in multiple sclerosis. CDR1 is MDHEN, CDR2 SYDVKM, per germline. J lost 5 bases, V lost 3 bases, and 6 bases had no gene match. CDR3 size: 15 residues. The method was immunoSEQ multiplex PCR; TCRdb's version includes in-frame clones alone and lacks a portion of them. The top ten clones hold roughly 0.92% of a sample with some 50,000 clones, almost 95% of them seen once. Material: peripheral blood, obtained after pregnancy. The sequence derives from a female donor with multiple sclerosis, enrolled in a pregnancy study. The genes are TRBV28 and TRBJ2-3; TRBD2 aligns across 9 bases. The CDR3 loop reads CASSFERGVRDTQYF. The DNA of the CDR3 is TGTGCCAGCAGTTTCGAGCGGGGGGTAAGAGATACGCAGTATTTT.